This TCR beta chain was captured by sequencing in a study of blood T cell repertoires in COVID-19. Across the study: Acute and convalescent COVID-19 specimens originated in the United States, Italy and Spain. Sample material is recorded as cDNA or gDNA derived from T cells, B-cell-depleted T cells, or PBMCs.

In the authors' methods: Researchers report that nucleated cell counts were estimated from reference gene primer amplification. Clones were read by immunoSEQ multiplex PCR, and TCRdb kept only the in-frame ones, dropping some. V, J and clone size are those of that table, while D and trimming were read from the DNA. The sample holds some 200,000 clones, more than 75% seen once. This clone was seen a single time. This CDR3 has 18 residues. Germline CDR1 reads SNHLY; CDR2 reads FYNNEI. The ends were cut back, 4 bases at V and 0 bases at J, with 16 bases in the middle. This chain joins TRBV2 and TRBJ2-6, with D tentatively TRBD1 (5 bases). This sequence was found in a man aged 18-30 years with active or convalescent COVID-19. Sequencing was done on a sample of peripheral blood. The chain's CDR3 is CASSVDKHLRSGANVLTF. As DNA, the CDR3 is TGTGCCAGCAGTGTGGACAAACATTTGCGCTCTGGGGCCAACGTCCTGACTTTC.